The sequence of this T cell receptor (beta chain) was determined in a study of brain T cells in children with intractable seizures. The repertoire was sequenced with immunoSEQ multiplex PCR; TCRdb's copy has only in-frame clones and lacks some. The sample carries 340,000 or so clones, 85% to 95% recorded once. The V gene's germline CDR1 is SNHLY and CDR2 FYNNEI. This CDR3 has 12 residues. Unmatched junction bases numbered 10, after V lost 7 bases and J lost 12 bases. This sample's time point: blood from clinic visit 5 months post-surgery; TSC patient then seizure free. The chain employs TRBV2 and TRBJ2-3; TRBD2 agrees at 7 bases. This clonotype was obtained from a boy younger than two with tuberous sclerosis and intractable seizures. The starting material was peripheral blood, obtained about 5 months after surgery. CDR3 region: CASIMGGFTQYF. CDR3 nucleotides: TGTGCCAGCATAATGGGAGGGTTTACCCAGTATTTT.